Listed here are 27 T cell receptor beta chains from one sample, sequenced in a study of T cell changes during pregnancy in multiple sclerosis. Generated by immunoSEQ multiplex PCR, the TCRdb table keeps only in-frame clones and is missing some. This sample carries roughly 38,000 clones, more than 90% of them seen once, and the ten largest clones take almost 5.5%. This specimen consisted of peripheral blood, obtained in the third trimester of pregnancy. The receptors were gathered from a female donor in good health, enrolled as a control in a pregnancy study.

This chain joins TRBV9 and TRBJ1-6; 7 nucleotides match TRBD1. Unmatched junction bases numbered 4, after V lost 3 bases and J lost 7 bases. Per the germline V gene, CDR1 is SGDLS and CDR2 is YYNGEE. This CDR3 has 14 residues. CDR3 in amino acids: CASSATGRNSPLHF. The CDR3 DNA sequence: TGTGCCAGCAGCGCGACAGGGAGGAATTCACCCCTCCACTTT.

The rearrangement uses TRBV15 and TRBJ2-2; the match to TRBD1 covers 9 bases. This CDR3 contains 16 residues. V lost 3 bases and J lost 6; bases outside the gene matches: 8. CDR1 and CDR2 (germline): LNHNV, YYDKDF (reference sequence). The CDR3 region has the DNA TGTGCCACCAGCAGGGGACAGGGTTGGGGTGCCGGGGAGCTGTTTTTT. The encoded protein is CATSRGQGWGAGELFF.

V gene TRBV2 combines with J gene TRBJ1-1; 7 bases map to TRBD1. V trimming: 9 bases; J trimming: 6 bases; junction bases outside the gene matches: 7. CDR3 size: 12 residues. Per the germline V gene, CDR1 is SNHLY and CDR2 is FYNNEI. CDR3 region: CARWIQGAEAFF. The CDR3 nucleotides are TGTGCCAGGTGGATTCAGGGGGCTGAAGCTTTCTTT.

This rearrangement joins TRBV19 to TRBJ2-5; TRBD2 is a possible D gene (5 bases). This CDR3 has 16 residues. Germline CDR1 reads LNHDA; CDR2 reads SQIVND (reference sequence). V was cut by 8 bases and J by 4 bases, with 23 bases left in between. The DNA of the CDR3 is TGTGCCAGTCCCTCAAGGCCTAGCCCAGAAGGAGAGACCCAGTACTTC. Translation: CASPSRPSPEGETQYF.

The V call is TRBV11-2, the J call TRBJ1-4; D might be TRBD1 (5 bases). CDR1 is SGHAT, CDR2 FQNNGV, per germline. Trimming left V 0 bases short and J 8 bases short, with 16 bases between. The length of the CDR3 is 16 residues. The CDR3 DNA reads as TGTGCCAGCAGCTTAGATCCTCGGGGGTTGTGGGAAAAACTGTTTTTT. Translation: CASSLDPRGLWEKLFF.

This rearrangement joins TRBV10-2 to TRBJ2-7, with TRBD1 matching 7 bases. CDR1 is WSHSY and CDR2 is SAAADI in the germline V gene. The CDR3 is 11 amino acids. The trim removed 8 bases at V and 4 bases at J, leaving 2 bases unmatched. The chain's CDR3 is CASGTAYEQYF. Here the CDR3 DNA reads TGCGCCAGCGGGACAGCTTACGAGCAGTACTTC.

CDR3 in DNA: TGTGCCTGGAGTGTACCGTCCGTCAATAGCCTCATTGTAGCTAACTATGGCTACACCTTC. Protein sequence: CAWSVPSVNSLIVANYGYTF. This chain joins TRBV30 and TRBJ1-2; no firm D call. Trimming left V 0 bases short and J 0 bases short, with 26 bases between. Germline CDR1 GTSNPN, CDR2 SVGIG (reference sequence). The CDR3 length is 20 residues. The variable domain in full, completed from reference TRBV30 and TRBJ1-2, reads SQTIHQWPATLVQPVGSPLSLECTVEGTSNPNLYWYRQAAGRGLQLLFYSVGIGQISSEVPQNLSASRPQDRQFILSSKKLLLSDSGFYLCAWSVPSVNSLIVANYGYTFGSGTRLTVV.

This clone was seen only once. The chain is built from TRBV5-5 and TRBJ2-7, with a weak D call TRBD1 (6 bases). Germline lookup yields CDR1 SGHKS and CDR2 YYEKEE (reference sequence). The germline V and J ends were trimmed by 3 bases and 3 bases, with 16 bases remaining between them. The CDR3 consists of 15 residues. The CDR3: CASSWRQGQSYEQYF. CDR3 coding DNA: TGTGCCAGCAGCTGGAGGCAGGGACAAAGCTACGAGCAGTACTTC. Filled out from reference TRBV5-5 and TRBJ2-7, the complete variable domain reads DAGVTQSPTHLIKTRGQQVTLRCSPISGHKSVSWYQQVLGQGPQFIFQYYEKEERGRGNFPDRFSARQFPNYSSELNVNALLLGDSALYLCASSWRQGQSYEQYFGPGTRLTVT.

The V gene is TRBV6-6, the J gene TRBJ2-7; 7 positions match TRBD2. Germline lookup yields CDR1 MNHNY and CDR2 SVGAGI (reference sequence). Trimming at V came to 7 bases and at J to 5 bases, leaving 14 bases not matched to a gene. This CDR3 spans 15 amino acids. The CDR3 here is CASNQKLAQVHEQYF. The CDR3 coding sequence is TGTGCCAGCAACCAGAAACTAGCGCAGGTCCACGAGCAGTACTTC.

This chain connects TRBV2 to TRBJ2-1; D is possibly TRBD1 (6 bases). Germline V gives CDR1 SNHLY, CDR2 FYNNEI. Trimming removed 8 bases from V and 1 base from J, with 15 bases in between. This CDR3 region has 15 residues. Written as DNA, the CDR3 is TGTGCCAGCCGATTGGGGGACACTTCCTACAATGAGCAGTTCTTC. Amino acids: CASRLGDTSYNEQFF. Full variable domain (remainder filled in from reference TRBV2 and TRBJ2-1): EPEVTQTPSHQVTQMGQEVILRCVPISNHLYFYWYRQILGQKVEFLVSFYNNEISEKSEIFDDQFSVERPDGSNFTLKIRSTKLEDSAMYFCASRLGDTSYNEQFFGPGTRLTVL.

This clone was seen a single time. This chain uses TRBV6-1 with TRBJ1-3; the match to TRBD1 covers 7 bases. There are 15 residues in the CDR3. Germline CDR1 is MNHNS and CDR2 is SASEGT. The V and J ends lost 2 bases and 9 bases, in that order; junction bases with no gene match: 10. CDR3 amino acids: CASSERTGEWGTIYF. CDR3 in DNA: TGTGCCAGCAGTGAAAGAACAGGGGAGTGGGGCACCATATATTTT.

The CDR3 loop is CASSWTGAQDTQYF. CDR3 coding DNA: TGTGCCAGCAGCTGGACAGGGGCACAGGATACGCAGTATTTT. The rearrangement joins TRBV5-4 to TRBJ2-3; 9 nucleotides line up with TRBD1. The CDR3 totals 14 residues. The trim removed 3 bases at V and 6 bases at J, leaving 5 bases unmatched. Germline CDR1 reads SGHNT; CDR2 reads YYREEE (reference sequence).

V gene TRBV4-2 combines with J gene TRBJ2-3, with TRBD2 identical over 10 bases. Germline V gene data show CDR1 as LGHNA and CDR2 as YNFKEQ. This CDR3 comprises 16 residues. Trimming took 0 bases from V and 7 from J; bases not matched to a gene: 7. The CDR3 DNA reads as TGTGCCAGCAGCCAAGAGTCCAGCGGGGGGGCCCATACGCAGTATTTT. Amino acid sequence: CASSQESSGGAHTQYF.

V is TRBV7-8 and J is TRBJ1-2, with a weak D call TRBD1 (6 bases). Germline V lookup: CDR1 SGHVS, CDR2 FQNEAQ. CDR3 length: 13 amino acids. Trimming cost V 4 bases and J 7 bases, with 13 bases left between them. The CDR3 nucleotides are TGTGCCAGCAGCTGGGGGCAGGGCTTTGGCTACACCTTC. It is translated as CASSWGQGFGYTF.

The chain carries TRBV19 and TRBJ2-3, with 7 bases lining up with TRBD2. Germline lookup yields CDR1 LNHDA and CDR2 SQIVND (reference sequence). The CDR3 contains 14 residues. V lost 5 bases and J lost 2; bases outside the gene matches: 4. CDR3 region: CASSRGRDTDTQYF. The CDR3 DNA follows: TGTGCCAGTAGTCGAGGGAGGGACACAGATACGCAGTATTTT.

The chain uses TRBV9 and TRBJ1-1; TRBD1 matches at 7 bases. Germline V gene sequence: CDR1 SGDLS, CDR2 YYNGEE. V dropped 3 bases and J dropped 5; count of bases not matched to a gene: 13. This CDR3 contains 16 residues. CDR3 protein: CASSATAWDSGTEAFF. In DNA form, the CDR3 reads TGTGCCAGCAGCGCCACGGCCTGGGACAGCGGAACTGAAGCTTTCTTT.

This clone was seen once. V gene TRBV18 combines with J gene TRBJ1-2; no definite D call. V lost 2 bases to trimming and J lost 3 bases, with 16 bases between them. Germline values: CDR1 KGHSH, CDR2 LQKENI. The CDR3 is 16 amino acids. This CDR3 reads CASSPVFLAYDYGYTF. The CDR3 DNA is TGTGCCAGCTCACCAGTATTTTTAGCGTATGACTATGGCTACACCTTC.

The J gene is TRBJ1-4, the V gene TRBV27; unclear D gene. The CDR3 covers 17 residues. The V gene lost 3 bases and the J gene lost 5 bases, with 19 bases spanning the gap. The germline gives CDR1 MNHEY, CDR2 SMNVEV (reference sequence). The CDR3 DNA reads TGTGCCAGCAGTTTTAGAGGAAGGAAGGAAGAGAATGAAAAACTGTTTTTT. This encodes CASSFRGRKEENEKLFF.

The chain uses TRBV7-2 and TRBJ2-3; 12 bases are a match to TRBD2. This CDR3 has 17 residues. Germline CDR1 and CDR2: SGHTA and FQGNSA. With 5 bases clipped from V and 0 bases from J, the junction kept 6 bases outside the gene matches. For the CDR3, the DNA is TGTGCCAGCAGCCAAGTCGGACTAGCGGGGAGCACAGATACGCAGTATTTT. Amino acids: CASSQVGLAGSTDTQYF.

This clone has only one observation. CDR3 sequence reads: CASSLAPVAVGNEQFF. The CDR3, as DNA: TGTGCCAGCAGCTTAGCGCCGGTAGCCGTCGGCAATGAGCAGTTCTTC. The chain has TRBV7-9 and TRBJ2-1, with D unclear. Trimming took 0 bases from V and 6 from J, leaving 15 bases between them. CDR3 length equals 16 residues. Germline V gene lookup returns CDR1 SEHNR and CDR2 FQNEAQ (reference sequence).

J is TRBJ2-5 and V is TRBV5-1, with D possibly matching TRBD1 (5 bases). Germline-derived CDR1 and CDR2 are SGHRS and YFSETQ. This CDR3 is built from 12 residues. Trimming pared 0 bases from V and 5 bases from J, leaving 5 bases between. The CDR3 nucleotides read TGCGCCAGCAGCTTGGAGGGGGAGACCCAGTACTTC. Residues: CASSLEGETQYF.

This chain links TRBV7-6 with TRBJ2-7; 7 nucleotides line up with TRBD2. With V trimmed by 1 base and J by 3 bases, 9 bases remained unmatched. CDR1 is SGHVS, CDR2 FNYEAQ, per germline. The CDR3 runs to 16 residues. CDR3 protein: CASSLGHSGTFYEQYF. The CDR3, as DNA: TGTGCCAGCAGCTTAGGTCACAGCGGGACGTTCTACGAGCAGTACTTC.

The chain is built from TRBV28 and TRBJ2-1, with D maybe TRBD1 (5 bases). V was cut by 2 bases and J by 6 bases, with 20 bases left in between. CDR3 length: 17 amino acids. The V gene's germline CDR1 is MDHEN and CDR2 SYDVKM. CDR3 loop: CASSLLGRAGLANEQFF. The CDR3 nucleotides are TGTGCCAGCAGTTTACTCGGACGGGCAGGGCTTGCCAATGAGCAGTTCTTC.

This chain uses TRBV7-2 with TRBJ1-3; D perhaps matches TRBD1 (5 bases). The length of the CDR3 is 14 residues. V was clipped by 6 bases and J by 4 bases, with 13 bases between them. Germline V CDR1 and CDR2: SGHTA, FQGNSA. CDR3 amino acids: CASRAPGFGNTIYF. The CDR3 region has the DNA TGTGCCAGCAGAGCCCCAGGGTTCGGAAACACCATATATTTT.

The rearrangement links TRBV5-1 to TRBJ2-2, with 13 bases fitting TRBD2. The CDR3 contains 18 residues. Germline V CDR1 and CDR2: SGHRS, YFSETQ. Unmatched junction bases numbered 7, after V lost 0 bases and J lost 5 bases. The CDR3 DNA reads as TGCGCCAGCAGCTTGGCCCGGACTAGCGGGAGTATAACCGGGGAGCTGTTTTTT. It codes for CASSLARTSGSITGELFF.

The V gene is TRBV28, the J gene TRBJ1-1; TRBD1 aligns across 7 bases. V gave up 7 bases and J gave up 0 bases; unmatched junction bases: 5. CDR1 is MDHEN and CDR2 is SYDVKM in the germline V gene. CDR3 length: 14 amino acids. As DNA, the CDR3 is TGTGCCAGCAACGACAGGGAGGTGAACACTGAAGCTTTCTTT. It is translated as CASNDREVNTEAFF. Based on the CDR3 plus reference TRBV28 and TRBJ1-1, the full variable domain is DVKVTQSSRYLVKRTGEKVFLECVQDMDHENMFWYRQDPGLGLRLIYFSYDVKMKEKGDIPEGYSVSREKKERFSLILESASTNQTSMYLCASNDREVNTEAFFGQGTRLTVV.

The rearrangement joins TRBV27 to TRBJ1-6; no definite D call. The CDR3 contains 15 residues. CDR1 is MNHEY and CDR2 is SMNVEV in the germline V gene (reference sequence). Trimming took off 6 bases at V and 9 bases at J, with 18 bases between the two ends. The CDR3 protein is CASRSPVRGFSPLHF. The CDR3 DNA sequence: TGTGCCAGCAGATCACCGGTTCGAGGGTTTTCACCCCTCCACTTT.